The 25 T cell receptor beta chains listed next were all sequenced from one sample in a study of OX40 agonist ivuxolimab in advanced cancers. Assay used: immunoSEQ multiplex PCR; TCRdb lists only in-frame clones, some missing. The data contain around 76,000 clones, about 89% of them singletons. Sample: CD4+ or CD8+ T cells sorted from blood, taken in a trial of the OX40 agonist ivuxolimab. These receptors were collected from an adult with an advanced solid tumor such as melanoma, head and neck, liver or kidney cancer.

J is TRBJ1-3 and V is TRBV18; D is possibly TRBD1 (5 bases). The length of the CDR3 is 16 residues. Germline CDR1 is KGHSH and CDR2 is LQKENI. V shed 1 base and J shed 0 bases, with 10 bases lying between them. CDR3: CASSPRDRTSGNTIYF. CDR3 sequence (DNA): TGTGCCAGCTCACCACGGGACCGAACCTCTGGAAACACCATATATTTT.

The V call is TRBV29-1, the J call TRBJ1-1, with D unresolved. Trimming stripped 1 base from V and 1 base from J, with 7 bases between. The CDR3 loop spans 13 amino acids. Germline values: CDR1 SQVTM, CDR2 ANQGSEA. DNA of the CDR3: TGCAGCGTTGAAGGCCAGTGGAACACTGAAGCTTTCTTT. Translated: CSVEGQWNTEAFF.

The rearrangement joins TRBV27 to TRBJ2-3, with 7 bases matching TRBD2. V dropped 3 bases and J dropped 6; count of bases not matched to a gene: 6. Germline CDR1 and CDR2: MNHEY and SMNVEV (reference sequence). The CDR3 covers 14 residues. This chain's CDR3 is CASSLSGAGDTQYF. CDR3 nucleotide sequence: TGTGCCAGCAGTTTGAGCGGGGCCGGGGATACGCAGTATTTT.

The chain recombines TRBV13 with TRBJ1-1, with a weak D call TRBD1 (6 bases). The germline gives CDR1 PRHDT, CDR2 FYEKMQ (reference sequence). The CDR3 covers 16 residues. V was trimmed by 0 bases and J by 0 bases, leaving 11 bases between them. The CDR3 reads CASSLGQGYMNTEAFF. CDR3 in DNA: TGTGCCAGCAGCTTAGGTCAGGGGTACATGAACACTGAAGCTTTCTTT. The full variable domain, its missing parts supplied by reference TRBV13 and TRBJ1-1, is AAGVIQSPRHLIKEKRETATLKCYPIPRHDTVYWYQQGPGQDPQFLISFYEKMQSDKGSIPDRFSAQQFSDYHSELNMSSLELGDSALYFCASSLGQGYMNTEAFFGQGTRLTVV.

The chain combines TRBV7-2 with TRBJ2-2; D not certain. The V and J ends lost 5 bases and 1 base respectively, with 17 bases between them. Germline loops: CDR1 SGHTA, CDR2 FQGNSA. This CDR3 region has 17 residues. The CDR3 spells CASSATRATLNTGELFF. DNA of the CDR3: TGTGCCAGCAGCGCGACCCGGGCTACTTTGAACACCGGGGAGCTGTTTTTT.

The chain employs TRBV7-2 and TRBJ2-2; 8 nucleotides match TRBD2. J was trimmed by 7 bases and V by 1 base; bases with no gene match: 5. CDR1 SGHTA and CDR2 FQGNSA come from the germline V gene. This CDR3 has 15 residues. The CDR3 reads CASSLGSGVSGELFF. Here the CDR3 DNA reads TGTGCCAGCAGCTTAGGTAGCGGGGTTAGCGGGGAGCTGTTTTTT.

This chain joins TRBV28 and TRBJ2-7; possibly TRBD1 for D (5 bases). The germline CDR1 and CDR2 sequences are MDHEN and SYDVKM. The CDR3 runs to 15 residues. Trimming took 6 bases from V and 2 from J, leaving 17 bases between them. The CDR3 reads CASSLDSRFAYEQYF. In DNA, the CDR3 is TGTGCCAGCAGCCTAGACAGCCGTTTCGCCTACGAGCAGTACTTC. Combining the CDR3 with reference TRBV28 and TRBJ2-7 gives the whole variable domain DVKVTQSSRYLVKRTGEKVFLECVQDMDHENMFWYRQDPGLGLRLIYFSYDVKMKEKGDIPEGYSVSREKKERFSLILESASTNQTSMYLCASSLDSRFAYEQYFGPGTRLTVT.

This sequence joins TRBV18 and TRBJ2-7; either TRBD1 or TRBD2 may fit D (5 bases each). CDR1 is KGHSH and CDR2 is LQKENI in the germline V gene. The CDR3 runs to 14 residues. V was trimmed by 1 base and J by 1 base, leaving 8 bases between them. Here the CDR3 reads CASSPLEGSYEQYF. The CDR3 nucleotides are TGTGCCAGCTCACCACTAGAGGGGTCCTACGAGCAGTACTTC.

This sequence joins TRBV9 and TRBJ2-5; TRBD2 aligns across 9 bases. The V gene end was trimmed by 3 bases and the J gene end by 0 bases; junction bases not matched to a gene: 3. Germline CDR1 is SGDLS and CDR2 is YYNGEE. The CDR3 has 15 residues. CDR3 DNA sequence: TGTGCCAGCAGCGCGGGACTAGCCGACCAAGAGACCCAGTACTTC. Translating it yields CASSAGLADQETQYF.

The chain joins TRBV6-5 to TRBJ1-5; D unresolved. Germline V gene data show CDR1 as MNHEY and CDR2 as SVGAGI. Trimming took off 8 bases at V and 3 bases at J, with 14 bases between the two ends. CDR3 size: 14 residues. The CDR3 protein is CASRADTDNQPQHF. DNA for the CDR3: TGTGCCAGCCGGGCTGACACCGACAATCAGCCCCAGCATTTT.

Note on this clone: The same CDR3 arises from other DNA sequences in this sample as well. This chain connects TRBV11-2 to TRBJ2-5; no clear D. V dropped 1 base and J dropped 5 bases, with 2 bases sitting between them. CDR1 is SGHAT, CDR2 FQNNGV, per germline. CDR3 length equals 11 residues. The CDR3 DNA sequence: TGTGCCAGCAGCTTAGGGGAGACCCAGTACTTC. It yields the protein CASSLGETQYF. Based on the CDR3 plus reference TRBV11-2 and TRBJ2-5, the full variable domain is EAGVAQSPRYKIIEKRQSVAFWCNPISGHATLYWYQQILGQGPKLLIQFQNNGVVDDSQLPKDRFSAERLKGVDSTLKIQPAKLEDSAVYLCASSLGETQYFGPGTRLLVL.

The rearrangement uses TRBV29-1 and TRBJ2-7, with D possibly matching TRBD2 (6 bases). The germline CDR1 and CDR2 sequences are SQVTM and ANQGSEA. The CDR3 extends over 12 amino acids. Trimming stripped 0 bases from V and 12 bases from J, with 15 bases between. CDR3 region: CSVEDPKGGLYF. For the CDR3, the DNA is TGCAGCGTTGAAGACCCCAAGGGAGGTCTGTACTTC.

This chain connects TRBV11-3 to TRBJ2-1, with 7 bases lining up with TRBD2. CDR1 and CDR2 from the germline V gene are SGHNT and YENEEA. Trimming took 4 bases from V and 9 from J; bases not matched to a gene: 15. The CDR3 covers 16 residues. Here the CDR3 DNA reads TGTGCCAGCAGCTCGGAAGGGAGGGGAGTACGCGGTGAGCAGTTCTTC. It is translated as CASSSEGRGVRGEQFF.

The J gene is TRBJ2-3, the V gene TRBV5-4; tentatively, D is TRBD1 (5 bases). With 3 bases removed from V and 4 bases from J, the gap between germline ends came to 18 bases. From germline, CDR1 is SGHNT and CDR2 YYREEE (reference sequence). The CDR3 runs 16 residues. The CDR3 DNA reads as TGTGCCAGCAGCTACAGGCGGTTATCGGGTGCAGATACGCAGTATTTT. Residues: CASSYRRLSGADTQYF. Looking up the rest from reference TRBV5-4 and TRBJ2-3 gives the full variable domain: ETGVTQSPTHLIKTRGQQVTLRCSSQSGHNTVSWYQQALGQGPQFIFQYYREEENGRGNFPPRFSGLQFPNYSSELNVNALELDDSALYLCASSYRRLSGADTQYFGPGTRLTVL.

The V and J genes are TRBV2 and TRBJ1-2; D unresolved. The CDR3 has 15 amino acids. V was shortened by 1 base and J by 12 bases, with 21 bases between the two germline ends. Germline V gene sequence: CDR1 SNHLY, CDR2 FYNNEI. This CDR3 is CASSEEGGGTLSHTF. DNA of the CDR3: TGTGCCAGCAGTGAAGAGGGTGGAGGAACCCTATCTCACACCTTC.

This chain joins TRBV30 and TRBJ2-1, with D perhaps being TRBD1 or TRBD2 (6 bases each). CDR1 GTSNPN and CDR2 SVGIG come from the germline V gene (reference sequence). V lost 1 base, J lost 2 bases, and 9 bases lay in between. The CDR3 sequence is 14 residues long. The CDR3 loop reads CAWSAGAAYNEQFF. The CDR3 DNA is TGTGCCTGGAGTGCGGGGGCGGCCTACAATGAGCAGTTCTTC.

The genes are TRBV10-3 and TRBJ2-2, with 16 nucleotides matching TRBD2. The CDR3 spans 18 residues. Losses at the gene ends were 6 bases for V and 6 bases for J; bases not matched to a gene: 10. Germline CDR1 and CDR2: ENHRY and SYGVKD. The CDR3 spells CAIRPGLAGGPGSGELFF. The CDR3 DNA reads as TGTGCCATCAGGCCGGGACTAGCGGGAGGGCCGGGGTCCGGGGAGCTGTTTTTT.

V is TRBV7-6 and J is TRBJ1-1; 7 bases match TRBD1. J lost 5 bases, V lost 2 bases, and 8 bases had no gene match. The CDR3 is made up of 15 amino acids. From germline, CDR1 is SGHVS and CDR2 FNYEAQ. CDR3 region: CASSLRDSPGTEAFF. The DNA of the CDR3 is TGTGCCAGCAGCTTACGGGACAGTCCGGGAACTGAAGCTTTCTTT.

The V and J genes are TRBV19 and TRBJ1-6; 7 bases are a match to TRBD1. The V gene's germline CDR1 is LNHDA and CDR2 SQIVND (reference sequence). V lost 7 bases to trimming and J lost 8 bases; unmatched junction nucleotides: 11. CDR3 length equals 15 residues. The CDR3 sequence: CASTKAGGRDSPLHF. CDR3 coding DNA: TGTGCCAGTACAAAGGCAGGGGGTCGGGATTCACCCCTCCACTTT.

This clone has more than one count but fewer than ten. The chain uses TRBV28 and TRBJ1-2, with D possibly TRBD1 on 6 matching bases. The germline gives CDR1 MDHEN, CDR2 SYDVKM. The CDR3 has 12 residues. V lost 6 bases and J lost 7, with 12 bases in between. The CDR3 bases are TGTGCCAGCAGGATGGACAGTTTTGGCTACACCTTC. Translation gives CASRMDSFGYTF.

This clone was observed a few times. The CDR3 DNA is TGTGCCAGCAGTTTAAGCACCGGGGAGCTGTTTTTT. Encoded protein: CASSLSTGELFF. This chain links TRBV28 with TRBJ2-2, with D hard to call. CDR1 is MDHEN, CDR2 SYDVKM, per germline. The V end lost 2 bases, the J end lost 4 bases, and 2 bases lay between the germline ends. The CDR3 covers 12 residues. Full variable domain (rest looked up from reference TRBV28 and TRBJ2-2): DVKVTQSSRYLVKRTGEKVFLECVQDMDHENMFWYRQDPGLGLRLIYFSYDVKMKEKGDIPEGYSVSREKKERFSLILESASTNQTSMYLCASSLSTGELFFGEGSRLTVL.

This chain uses TRBV5-1 with TRBJ1-6; the D gene is possibly TRBD1 (5 bases). Trimming removed 7 bases at V and 3 bases at J, with 11 bases between. The germline gives CDR1 SGHRS, CDR2 YFSETQ. The CDR3 runs to 14 residues. This chain's CDR3 is CASSKQVYNSPLHF. Here the CDR3 DNA reads TGCGCCAGCTCGAAACAGGTCTATAATTCACCCCTCCACTTT.

The J gene is TRBJ2-7, the V gene TRBV5-4, with a weak D call TRBD1 (6 bases). With 0 bases removed from V and 5 bases from J, the gap between germline ends came to 18 bases. Per the germline V gene, CDR1 is SGHNT and CDR2 is YYREEE (reference sequence). The CDR3 covers 16 residues. Written as DNA, the CDR3 is TGTGCCAGCAGCTTGGCGGGCAGGGGTGCGAGAAACGAGCAGTACTTC. It yields the protein CASSLAGRGARNEQYF.

The chain joins TRBV4-2 to TRBJ2-7, with 11 bases aligning to TRBD2. Germline values: CDR1 LGHNA, CDR2 YNFKEQ. V lost 0 bases, J lost 6 bases, and 13 bases stayed unmatched. The CDR3 covers 18 residues. This chain's CDR3 is CASSQEGPAGLAVREQYF. The DNA for the CDR3 is TGTGCCAGCAGCCAAGAGGGACCGGCGGGACTAGCGGTCCGCGAGCAGTACTTC.

V is TRBV10-1 and J is TRBJ2-3; 8 bases are a match to TRBD1. J was trimmed by 1 base and V by 6 bases; bases with no gene match: 3. CDR3 length equals 14 residues. Germline-derived CDR1 and CDR2 are WNHNN and SYGVQD (reference sequence). CDR3: CASRQGGGTDTQYF. CDR3 DNA: TGCGCCAGCAGACAGGGGGGAGGCACAGATACGCAGTATTTT.